This TCR beta chain was sequenced during a study of cytomegalovirus exposure and HLA in healthy donors. General study points: Segments of the TCR beta V type were, in most cases, productive about 90% or about 30% of the time in an earlier analysis.

V dropped 5 bases and J dropped 3 bases, with 14 bases sitting between them. Germline V gene sequence: CDR1 LNHNV, CDR2 YYDKDF (reference sequence). CDR3 length: 14 amino acids. In regard to this clone: What it binds is unknown.

PCR used 60 Vbeta primers and 13 Jbeta primers. Here immunoSEQ multiplex PCR was the method, and the copy in TCRdb shows in-frame clones only, minus some. The sample includes about 130,000 clones, roughly four fifths of them seen just once. The sequence was obtained from a woman aged 55-69 years in good health and CMV-seropositive. The material sequenced was PBMCs. The V call is TRBV15, the J call TRBJ2-7; TRBD1 might be the D (6 bases). CDR3 region: CATSGGQYLYEQYF. In DNA form, the CDR3 reads TGTGCCACCAGCGGAGGACAGTACCTCTACGAGCAGTACTTC. The full variable domain, in which reference TRBV15 and TRBJ2-7 provide the parts outside the CDR3, is DAMVIQNPRYQVTQFGKPVTLSCSQTLNHNVMYWYQQKSSQAPKLLFHYYDKDFNNEADTPDNFQSRRPNTSFCFLDIRSPGLGDTAMYLCATSGGQYLYEQYFGPGTRLTVT.